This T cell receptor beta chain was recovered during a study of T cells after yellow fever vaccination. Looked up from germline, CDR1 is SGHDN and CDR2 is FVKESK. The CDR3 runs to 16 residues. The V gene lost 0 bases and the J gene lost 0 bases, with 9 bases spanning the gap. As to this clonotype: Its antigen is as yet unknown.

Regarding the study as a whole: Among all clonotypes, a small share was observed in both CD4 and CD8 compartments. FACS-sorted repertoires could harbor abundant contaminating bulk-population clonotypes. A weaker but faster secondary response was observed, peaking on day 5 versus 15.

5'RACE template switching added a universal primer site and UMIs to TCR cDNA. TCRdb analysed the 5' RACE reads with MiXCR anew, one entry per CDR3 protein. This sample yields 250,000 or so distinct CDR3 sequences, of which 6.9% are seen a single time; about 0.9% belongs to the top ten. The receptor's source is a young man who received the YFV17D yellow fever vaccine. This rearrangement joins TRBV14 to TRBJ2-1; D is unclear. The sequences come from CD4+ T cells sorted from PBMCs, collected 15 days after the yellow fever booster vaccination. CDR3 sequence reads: CASSQDYPSSYNEQFF. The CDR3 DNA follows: TGTGCCAGCAGCCAAGACTACCCCAGCTCCTACAATGAGCAGTTCTTC.